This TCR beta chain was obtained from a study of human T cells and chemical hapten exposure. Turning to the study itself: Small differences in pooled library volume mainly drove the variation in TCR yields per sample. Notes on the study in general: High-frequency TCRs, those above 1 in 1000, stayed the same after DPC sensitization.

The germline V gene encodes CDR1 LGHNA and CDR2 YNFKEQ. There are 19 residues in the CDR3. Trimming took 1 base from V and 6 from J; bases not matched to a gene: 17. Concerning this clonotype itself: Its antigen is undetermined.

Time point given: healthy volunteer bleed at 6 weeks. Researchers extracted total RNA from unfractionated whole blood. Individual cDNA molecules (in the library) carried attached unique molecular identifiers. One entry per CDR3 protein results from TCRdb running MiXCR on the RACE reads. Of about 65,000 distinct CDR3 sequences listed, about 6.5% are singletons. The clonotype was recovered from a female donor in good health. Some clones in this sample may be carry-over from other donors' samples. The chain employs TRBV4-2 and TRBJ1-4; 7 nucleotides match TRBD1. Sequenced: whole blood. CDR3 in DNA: TGTGCCAGCAGCCAAGCACTAATGGATATGAGGGGGCAAGATGAAAAACTGTTTTTT. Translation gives CASSQALMDMRGQDEKLFF.